This T cell receptor beta chain derives from a study of blood T cell repertoires in COVID-19 (dated by TCRdb to 2019 to 2021). Describing the broader study: Samples from collaborators originated in the United States, Italy and Spain and spanned both the acute and convalescent phases of COVID-19. The material from the prospective study consisted of cDNA or gDNA derived from T cells, B-cell-depleted T cells, or PBMCs. Deeply sampled blood TCRbeta repertoires from subjects exposed to, actively infected with, or recovered from COVID-19 were included in the dataset. A freely available public database, intended as a resource for researchers studying the immune response to SARS-CoV-2, is where the repertoires were released. Samples were obtained from the ongoing ImmuneRACE study (first 160 participants) and from roughly 1,300 subjects provided by 6 global collaborators. Sample metadata almost always included a de-identified subject ID, COVID-19 status, age in years and sex. Where HLA class I and class II types were available, the types were taken from metadata supplied by the sample provider, not from assay-based typing. What the research found in general, with its limitations: The quantity of clinical and demographic metadata differed by source and by participant and was supplied without curation.

The immunoSEQ Assay, a bias-controlled multiplex PCR, was used to amplify TCRbeta CDR3 regions from genomic DNA. Regarding the original processing steps: The number of nucleated cells in each sample was estimated from the amplification of reference gene primers within the assay. To quantify the absolute abundance of each unique TCRbeta CDR3 rearrangement, sequence reads were collapsed and filtered. For each sample, productive Simpson clonality was calculated as the square root of Simpson's diversity index across productive rearrangements. TCRdb took over this immuneACCESS table, retaining in-frame rearrangements with V and J assigned. Such tables are incomplete; in checked studies, under half of the missing clones stem from an unresolved V gene, and the remainder is unexplained. V and J calls and clone size are copied from that table; D and trimming were computed from the DNA. The sample table shows 150,000 or so clones, and roughly 84% are seen once. The top ten constitute approximately 4% of the sample.

The CDR3 measures 16 amino acids from cysteine to phenylalanine. Of the read, only the CDR3 DNA is kept; its 48 bases are in frame from base 1. CDR1 and CDR2, looked up from the germline V gene, are SGHAT and FQNNGV. V and J are trimmed by 7 bases and 3 bases, and the gene matches miss 10 bases of the junction. As for this clone: Its antigen has not been determined. Base qualities are missing; no much larger clone stands one base away.

Collaborating institutions collected whole blood in K2EDTA tubes following their own protocols. For TCRbeta analysis, collaborator samples were shipped as frozen whole blood, as isolated PBMCs, or as DNA extracted from either sample type. The chain employs TRBV11-2 and TRBJ2-5, with 11 bases aligning to TRBD2. The specimen was peripheral blood. The clonotype was recovered from a woman aged 55-69 years with acute or convalescent COVID-19. In nucleotide form, the sequence is TGTGCCAGCACCGCTATGAGTAGCGGGAGGGAAGAGACCCAGTACTTC. This yields the protein CASTAMSSGREETQYF.